Following are 13 T cell receptor beta chains from one sample sequenced in a study of control samples from healthy donors and cancer patients. TCRdb's copy holds only in-frame clones and misses some; the assay was immunoSEQ multiplex PCR. The sample has about 130,000 clones, 90% seen once. Sequenced: blood. All receptors come from a man aged 40-50 years in good health.

This clone was observed a handful of times. This sequence joins TRBV5-8 and TRBJ1-5; D is unresolved. From germline, CDR1 is SGHTS and CDR2 YDEGEE. The CDR3 is 15 residues long. The ends were cut back, 3 bases at V and 5 bases at J, with 15 bases in the middle. The CDR3 here is CASSSSTTSYQPQHF. In DNA, the CDR3 is TGTGCCAGCAGCTCTAGTACGACCAGCTATCAGCCCCAGCATTTT.

V usage is TRBV4-2 and J usage is TRBJ1-1; possibly TRBD1 for D (6 bases). V was clipped by 2 bases and J by 8 bases, with 9 bases between them. This CDR3 comprises 12 residues. The germline V gene encodes CDR1 LGHNA and CDR2 YNFKEQ. CDR3 in DNA: TGTGCCAGCAGCCAACGAGGGGGAGAAGCTTTCTTT. This sequence encodes CASSQRGGEAFF.

This chain uses TRBV19 with TRBJ1-1, with a possible D match to TRBD1 (5 bases). The V end lost 9 bases, the J end lost 4 bases, and 18 bases lay between the germline ends. This CDR3 has 14 amino acids. Germline-derived CDR1 and CDR2 are LNHDA and SQIVND (reference sequence). The CDR3 protein is CASPGPNWVTEAFF. CDR3 sequence (DNA): TGTGCCAGCCCGGGACCTAACTGGGTCACTGAAGCTTTCTTT.

The gene calls are TRBV25-1 and TRBJ1-1; 7 nucleotides line up with TRBD1. Germline lookup yields CDR1 MGHDK and CDR2 SYGVNS. With V trimmed by 4 bases and J by 4 bases, 9 bases remained unmatched. The CDR3 has 15 residues. CDR3 in amino acids: CASSAFRQGGTEAFF. CDR3 DNA sequence: TGTGCCAGCAGTGCCTTCCGACAGGGTGGCACTGAAGCTTTCTTT.

This chain connects TRBV5-1 to TRBJ1-2, with 9 bases that match TRBD1. J was trimmed by 7 bases and V by 4 bases; bases with no gene match: 5. Germline CDR1 and CDR2: SGHRS and YFSETQ. This CDR3 has 13 amino acids. CDR3 in amino acids: CASSAQGASGYTF. The CDR3 bases are TGCGCCAGCAGCGCACAGGGGGCGAGTGGCTACACCTTC.

This chain uses TRBV13 with TRBJ2-7, with D perhaps TRBD1 or TRBD2 (5 bases each). V gave up 2 bases and J gave up 7 bases, with 12 bases separating them. This CDR3 has 13 residues. The germline gives CDR1 PRHDT, CDR2 FYEKMQ (reference sequence). The CDR3 loop reads CASSLRDLREQYF. The CDR3 region has the DNA TGTGCCAGCAGCTTAAGGGACCTGAGGGAGCAGTACTTC.

The chain has TRBV14 and TRBJ2-2; TRBD2 matches 10 bases. With 4 bases clipped from V and 4 bases from J, the junction kept 12 bases outside the gene matches. The CDR3 length is 18 residues. Per germline, CDR1 SGHDN and CDR2 FVKESK. The CDR3 sequence is CASSRLGQRGGRTGELFF. The CDR3 DNA follows: TGTGCCAGCAGCCGTCTAGGGCAGCGGGGGGGCCGCACCGGGGAGCTGTTTTTT.

This clone showed up just once. The rearrangement links TRBV5-1 to TRBJ1-6; D may be TRBD1 (5 bases). Germline-derived CDR1 and CDR2 are SGHRS and YFSETQ. Trimming removed 0 bases at V and 10 bases at J, with 11 bases between. This CDR3 comprises 14 residues. The chain's CDR3 is CASSLVGAGSPLHF. CDR3 sequence (DNA): TGCGCCAGCAGCTTGGTTGGGGCTGGGTCACCCCTCCACTTT.

The chain is built from TRBV9 and TRBJ1-2; no definite D call. The CDR3 loop spans 12 amino acids. Germline V gene lookup returns CDR1 SGDLS and CDR2 YYNGEE. Deletions cut 3 bases from V and 1 base from J, with 4 bases between. In nucleotides, the CDR3 is TGTGCCAGCAGCGCAGTTAACTATGGCTACACCTTC. It translates to CASSAVNYGYTF.

The J gene is TRBJ1-1, the V gene TRBV29-1, with no clear D. Trimming cost V 3 bases and J 0 bases, with 11 bases left between them. Germline CDR1 reads SQVTM; CDR2 reads ANQGSEA. The CDR3 has 14 amino acids. The DNA for the CDR3 is TGCAGCGTTGACTTGAAGGGCCTGAACACTGAAGCTTTCTTT. This gives the protein CSVDLKGLNTEAFF. Full variable domain (missing parts from reference TRBV29-1 and TRBJ1-1): SAVISQKPSRDICQRGTSLTIQCQVDSQVTMMFWYRQQPGQSLTLIATANQGSEATYESGFVIDKFPISRPNLTFSTLTVSNMSPEDSSIYLCSVDLKGLNTEAFFGQGTRLTVV.

This clone appeared a single time. V is TRBV29-1 and J is TRBJ2-1; 11 positions match TRBD2. V shed 6 bases and J 0 bases; nucleotides not matched to a gene: 10. Germline values: CDR1 SQVTM, CDR2 ANQGSEA. This CDR3 spans 17 amino acids. The CDR3 here is CSVLGLAGDSSYNEQFF. The CDR3 nucleotides are TGCAGCGTACTCGGACTAGCGGGTGATAGCTCCTACAATGAGCAGTTCTTC.

The rearrangement joins TRBV7-8 to TRBJ1-2; weak D call: TRBD1 (6 bases). This CDR3 comprises 16 residues. From germline, CDR1 is SGHVS and CDR2 FQNEAQ. With 1 base removed from V and 2 bases from J, the gap between germline ends came to 14 bases. The CDR3 sequence: CASSLVQTGMNYGYTF. In nucleotides, the CDR3 is TGTGCCAGCAGCTTAGTCCAGACAGGAATGAACTATGGCTACACCTTC.

In its sample, this clone was seen once. The chain couples TRBV30 to TRBJ2-3, with D unresolved. The germline V and J ends were trimmed by 1 base and 5 bases, with 7 bases remaining between them. This CDR3 has 12 residues. Germline V CDR1 and CDR2: GTSNPN, SVGIG (reference sequence). The CDR3 DNA is TGTGCCTGGAGTGGATTCAAAGATACGCAGTATTTT. This codes for CAWSGFKDTQYF.